These T cell receptor beta chains were read from a single sample in a study of CD8+ T cells in alopecia areata. Measured with immunoSEQ multiplex PCR; TCRdb has only the in-frame clones, and not every one. The sample carries approximately 160,000 clones, roughly 60% recorded once. The sample in question was CD4+ T cells sorted from blood, obtained at week 24, from a patient treated with tofacitinib. These receptors all stem from a human donor with alopecia areata. Both conserved end residues are part of each CDR3. A D gene is named only where the DNA matches it firmly. Not every row has a clone size; where given, it reads once, few, many or a size class.

CDR3 | DNA | D | size | J | V
CSVGGPMSSYNSPLHF | TGCAGCGTGGGGGGACCGATGAGCTCCTATAATTCACCCCTCCACTTT | - | - | TRBJ1-6 | TRBV29-1
CASSPGGYSNQPQHF | TGTGCCAGCAGCCCCGGGGGGTATAGCAATCAGCCCCAGCATTTT | - | - | TRBJ1-5 | TRBV9
CASGQPRQVLVDVMNTEAFF | TGCGCCAGCGGTCAACCAAGGCAGGTTCTAGTCGACGTCATGAACACTGAAGCTTTCTTT | - | - | TRBJ1-1 | TRBV23-1
CAWNGEGANQPQHF | TGTGCCTGGAACGGGGAAGGGGCCAATCAGCCCCAGCATTTT | - | - | TRBJ1-5 | TRBV30
CASSELASGELFF | TGTGCCAGCAGTGAACTAGCATCCGGGGAGCTGTTTTTT | - | medium-sized | TRBJ2-2 | TRBV6-1
CATRTGRYSPLHF | TGTGCCACCAGGACAGGACGATATTCACCCCTCCACTTT | - | - | TRBJ1-6 | TRBV15
CAWRLTDFQETQYF | TGTGCCTGGAGGCTGACAGACTTCCAAGAGACCCAGTACTTC | - | once | TRBJ2-5 | TRBV30
CASSMFRGQETQYF | TGCGCCAGCAGTATGTTCAGGGGCCAAGAGACCCAGTACTTC | - | once | TRBJ2-5 | TRBV4-1
CSVEEGPPYEQYF | TGCAGCGTTGAAGAAGGGCCTCCCTACGAGCAGTACTTC | - | - | TRBJ2-7 | TRBV29-1
CASSPHRTSRTDTQYF | TGTGCCAGCAGCCCTCATCGGACTAGCAGGACAGATACGCAGTATTTT | TRBD2 | - | TRBJ2-3 | TRBV14
CAWSQGAGGYTF | TGTGCCTGGAGCCAGGGGGCTGGTGGCTACACCTTC | TRBD1 | - | TRBJ1-2 | TRBV30
CSVREGGDNNEQFF | TGCAGCGTCCGGGAGGGCGGGGACAACAATGAGCAGTTCTTC | TRBD2 | few | TRBJ2-1 | TRBV29-1
CAWSTVLSPLHF | TGTGCCTGGAGTACAGTCCTTTCACCCCTCCACTTT | - | - | TRBJ1-6 | TRBV30
CASSLGLGDYGYTF | TGTGCCAGCAGCCTAGGGCTGGGGGACTATGGCTACACCTTC | - | - | TRBJ1-2 | TRBV11-3
CSVEVPRSYGYTF | TGCAGCGTTGAAGTTCCTCGCTCCTATGGCTACACCTTC | - | few | TRBJ1-2 | TRBV29-1
CASSLGSGKRETQYF | TGCGCCAGCAGCCTTGGCTCAGGGAAACGGGAGACCCAGTACTTC | - | - | TRBJ2-5 | TRBV4-1
CASSPKVVAFF | TGTGCCAGCAGCCCTAAGGTTGTAGCTTTCTTT | - | once | TRBJ1-1 | TRBV2
CARDRETQYF | TGTGCCAGGGACCGAGAGACCCAGTACTTC | - | - | TRBJ2-5 | TRBV2
CAWSLGRETQYF | TGTGCCTGGAGTTTGGGAAGAGAGACCCAGTACTTC | - | - | TRBJ2-5 | TRBV30
CATYPGTVYSGANVLTF | TGTGCCACTTATCCCGGGACAGTTTACTCTGGGGCCAACGTCCTGACTTTC | TRBD1 | - | TRBJ2-6 | TRBV2
CAWSVIDSLNTEAFF | TGTGCCTGGAGTGTGATTGACAGCTTGAACACTGAAGCTTTCTTT | - | - | TRBJ1-1 | TRBV30
CSVQSGNEQFF | TGCAGCGTACAGTCGGGCAATGAGCAGTTCTTC | - | many | TRBJ2-1 | TRBV29-1
CASSLWVLAGGPGELFF | TGTGCCAGCAGTTTATGGGTACTAGCGGGGGGCCCAGGGGAGCTGTTTTTT | TRBD2 | few | TRBJ2-2 | TRBV28
CASTRDRLYEQYF | TGTGCCAGCACGAGGGACAGGTTGTACGAGCAGTACTTC | TRBD1 | - | TRBJ2-7 | TRBV2
CASSLGGGSEEKLFF | TGCGCCAGCAGCTTGGGAGGCGGATCAGAAGAAAAACTGTTTTTT | - | - | TRBJ1-4 | TRBV5-1
CASSFVQDRRADTQYF | TGCGCCAGCAGCTTCGTCCAGGACAGGAGGGCAGATACGCAGTATTTT | - | few | TRBJ2-3 | TRBV5-1
CASSLETGNYGYTF | TGCGCCAGCAGCTTGGAGACAGGGAACTATGGCTACACCTTC | TRBD1 | - | TRBJ1-2 | TRBV5-1
CASSPHTGDTGELFF | TGCGCCAGCAGCCCACATACAGGGGACACCGGGGAGCTGTTTTTT | TRBD1 | - | TRBJ2-2 | TRBV5-1
CASSFLSQGSYEQYF | TGTGCCAGCAGCTTTCTTTCACAGGGGTCCTACGAGCAGTACTTC | TRBD1 | - | TRBJ2-7 | TRBV7-2
CASAVDRRSYEQYF | TGTGCCAGCGCCGTAGACAGGCGCTCCTACGAGCAGTACTTC | - | few | TRBJ2-7 | TRBV27
CSAGAGRNTDTQYF | TGCAGCGCTGGGGCGGGACGGAACACAGATACGCAGTATTTT | - | - | TRBJ2-3 | TRBV29-1
CATQTSADIHEQFF | TGTGCCACGCAAACTAGTGCAGACATCCATGAGCAGTTCTTC | - | few | TRBJ2-1 | TRBV10-3
CASSLPEIRETQYF | TGTGCCAGCAGCTTACCCGAGATCAGGGAGACCCAGTACTTC | - | once | TRBJ2-5 | TRBV7-9
CASSTYPGQAIW | TGTGCCAGCAGCACATACCCTGGACAGGCCATCTGG | TRBD1 | - | TRBJ2-7 | TRBV9
CASSFGDDTQYF | TGCGCCAGCAGCTTTGGTGACGATACGCAGTATTTT | - | - | TRBJ2-3 | TRBV5-1
CASSLGDTGELFF | TGCGCCAGCAGCTTGGGGGACACCGGGGAGCTGTTTTTT | - | - | TRBJ2-2 | TRBV5-1
CSVTRQGGMNTEAFF | TGCAGCGTCACCAGACAGGGAGGTATGAACACTGAAGCTTTCTTT | TRBD1 | - | TRBJ1-1 | TRBV29-1
CASSLQIDYTEAFF | TGTGCCAGCAGCCTCCAGATTGACTACACTGAAGCTTTCTTT | - | few | TRBJ1-1 | TRBV9
CASSLNSFPNQPQHF | TGTGCCAGCAGCTTAAACTCATTCCCCAATCAGCCCCAGCATTTT | - | - | TRBJ1-5 | TRBV7-9
CASSIQNSPLHF | TGTGCCAGCAGCATACAGAATTCACCCCTCCACTTT | - | - | TRBJ1-6 | TRBV5-4
CAWSAERGGLLETQYF | TGTGCCTGGAGCGCAGAGCGGGGGGGCCTTCTGGAGACCCAGTACTTC | TRBD2 | - | TRBJ2-5 | TRBV30
CAISESSDTQYF | TGTGCCATCAGTGAGTCGTCAGATACGCAGTATTTT | - | few | TRBJ2-3 | TRBV10-3
CASSVGGGKLAYEQYF | TGTGCCAGCAGCGTAGGAGGGGGGAAGCTCGCCTACGAGCAGTACTTC | - | few | TRBJ2-7 | TRBV9
CASAVSLYYEQYF | TGTGCCAGCGCAGTATCTCTCTACTACGAGCAGTACTTC | - | - | TRBJ2-7 | TRBV6-1
CASSSTRDRNTGELFF | TGTGCCAGCAGCTCGACCCGGGACAGAAACACCGGGGAGCTGTTTTTT | TRBD1 | once | TRBJ2-2 | TRBV7-8
CAWSPSRTTADTQYF | TGTGCCTGGAGTCCCTCACGAACGACAGCAGATACGCAGTATTTT | - | few | TRBJ2-3 | TRBV30
CAWKTPGELFF | TGTGCCTGGAAGACTCCCGGGGAGCTGTTTTTT | - | - | TRBJ2-2 | TRBV30
CASSLGAATDTQYF | TGTGCCAGCAGCTTAGGGGCAGCCACAGATACGCAGTATTTT | - | - | TRBJ2-3 | TRBV7-8
CASSLASQLSYEQYF | TGCGCCAGCAGCTTGGCCAGTCAGCTGTCCTACGAGCAGTACTTC | - | - | TRBJ2-7 | TRBV5-1
CASSVTSGGANTDTQYF | TGTGCCAGCAGCGTGACTAGCGGGGGGGCTAACACAGATACGCAGTATTTT | TRBD2 | few | TRBJ2-3 | TRBV9
CASGQGEEKLFF | TGTGCCAGCGGACAGGGGGAAGAAAAACTGTTTTTT | TRBD1 | once | TRBJ1-4 | TRBV2
CASSQDPGTSGETQYF | TGCGCCAGCAGCCAAGACCCCGGGACTAGCGGAGAGACCCAGTACTTC | TRBD2 | - | TRBJ2-5 | TRBV4-1